These 28 T cell receptor beta chains were sequenced from one sample in a study of patients and donors after allogeneic stem cell transplantation. TCRdb processed the RT-PCR reads anew with MiXCR; each CDR3 protein has one entry. The sample records about 960,000 distinct CDR3 sequences, roughly 18% being singletons. Sequenced input: blood, either unsorted or a sorted T cell fraction (not recorded which). The receptor source for this set is a human donor who was either an allogeneic HSCT recipient or a stem cell or donor lymphocyte infusion donor (not recorded which). It is not recorded whose cells these are; they may come from a transplant donor.

This clonotype was seen only a few times. The chain couples TRBV27 to TRBJ2-7; TRBD2 is a possible D gene (6 bases). Germline-derived CDR1 and CDR2 are MNHEY and SMNVEV (reference sequence). The CDR3 has 14 amino acids. The germline V and J ends were trimmed by 7 bases and 5 bases, with 18 bases remaining between them. The CDR3 DNA sequence: TGTGCCAGCAAGTCAGGAGGGGTCGCCGACGAGCAGTACTTC. Translated: CASKSGGVADEQYF.

This clonotype occurred once. A much more abundant neighbour one base away suggests this may be a read error. This chain joins TRBV11-2 and TRBJ1-1; D perhaps matches TRBD1 (5 bases). V lost 5 bases and J 0 bases, leaving 10 bases between the germline ends. CDR3 size: 14 residues. Germline V gene lookup returns CDR1 SGHAT and CDR2 FQNNGV. CDR3 bases: TGTGCCAGCAGCCCGTCAGGGATGAACACTGAAGCTTTCTTT. Translation: CASSPSGMNTEAFF.

This clonotype appeared a few times. V is TRBV20-1 and J is TRBJ2-3; 14 nucleotides line up with TRBD2. The CDR3 covers 15 residues. Germline lookup yields CDR1 DFQATT and CDR2 SNEGSKA (reference sequence). The junction had 7 bases not matched to a gene; V was cut back by 6 bases and J by 5 bases. The CDR3 DNA sequence: TGCAGTGCCCGGACTAGCGGGGGGATTCAAGATACGCAGTATTTT. This translates into CSARTSGGIQDTQYF.

The chain joins TRBV21-1 to TRBJ2-5; the table's D call, TRBD2, has no DNA check behind it. TRBV21-1 is recorded as a pseudogene. This CDR3 has 13 amino acids. The CDR3 coding sequence is TGTGCCGTCGGGACTAGCGGCCAAGAGACCCAGTACTTC. Translated: CAVGTSGQETQYF.

This clonotype was counted many times. CDR3: CASSLTRGVYEQYF. The CDR3 DNA follows: TGTGCCAGCAGTTTAACCAGGGGTGTCTACGAGCAGTACTTC. V is TRBV12-3 or TRBV12-4 and J is TRBJ2-7; D may be TRBD1 (6 bases). This CDR3 has 14 residues. Trimming shortened V by 2 bases and J by 3 bases, and 11 bases separated the two germline ends.

This clonotype was counted many times. This rearrangement joins TRBV5-5 to TRBJ1-3; TRBD1 aligns across 7 bases. The germline CDR1 and CDR2 sequences are SGHKS and YYEKEE (reference sequence). The CDR3 runs 16 residues. J lost 1 base, V lost 0 bases, and 4 bases had no gene match. CDR3 protein: CASSLGGGGSGNTIYF. The DNA of the CDR3 is TGTGCCAGCAGCTTGGGAGGGGGCGGTTCTGGAAACACCATATATTTT.

The rearrangement uses TRBV3-1 and TRBJ1-4, with D tentatively TRBD1 (5 bases). V shed 6 bases and J shed 8 bases, with 16 bases lying between them. This CDR3 region has 14 residues. CDR1 LGHDT and CDR2 YNNKEL come from the germline V gene (reference sequence). CDR3 sequence (DNA): TGTGCCAGCAGAAACCGACAGCGTTGGGAAAAACTGTTTTTT. It is translated as CASRNRQRWEKLFF.

This chain connects TRBV7-9 to TRBJ2-5, with 10 nucleotides matching TRBD2. V lost 5 bases, J lost 5 bases, and 8 bases stayed unmatched. The CDR3 spans 15 residues. Germline loops: CDR1 SEHNR, CDR2 FQNEAQ (reference sequence). CDR3 region: CASSTRTSGTETQYF. In DNA form, the CDR3 reads TGTGCCAGCAGCACTCGGACTAGCGGTACGGAGACCCAGTACTTC.

V and J are TRBV7-9 and TRBJ1-1; D possibly corresponds to TRBD1 (5 bases). The germline gives CDR1 SEHNR, CDR2 FQNEAQ (reference sequence). The CDR3 consists of 15 residues. V lost 0 bases to trimming and J lost 10 bases, with 18 bases between them. CDR3 sequence: CASSLAVTQSGGAFF. CDR3 bases: TGTGCCAGCAGCTTAGCGGTTACCCAGAGCGGGGGAGCTTTCTTT.

This clonotype occurred once. CDR3 sequence: CASSSGPGFYEQYF. As DNA, the CDR3 is TGTGCCAGTAGTAGCGGACCAGGGTTCTACGAGCAGTACTTC. This chain joins TRBV19 and TRBJ2-7; D possibly corresponds to TRBD1 (5 bases). Trimming took off 4 bases at V and 3 bases at J, with 13 bases between the two ends. This CDR3 is 14 amino acids long. CDR1 is LNHDA and CDR2 is SQIVND in the germline V gene (reference sequence).

This clonotype was detected a few times. CDR3 amino acids: CASSSRDYGELFF. Here the CDR3 DNA reads TGCGCCAGCAGTTCCCGGGACTACGGGGAGCTGTTTTTT. This rearrangement joins TRBV5-1 to TRBJ2-2, with 7 bases aligning to TRBD2. The germline V gene encodes CDR1 SGHRS and CDR2 YFSETQ. The CDR3 has 13 residues. Germline trimming cut 5 bases from V and 7 bases from J; bases unmatched to any gene: 5.

The chain recombines TRBV10-3 with TRBJ2-1, with no clear D. The V gene's germline CDR1 is ENHRY and CDR2 SYGVKD. The CDR3 runs to 13 residues. The V end lost 2 bases, the J end lost 3 bases, and 5 bases lay between the germline ends. CDR3 nucleotide sequence: TGTGCCATCAGTGAGGGCAGCTACAATGAGCAGTTCTTC. Protein product: CAISEGSYNEQFF.

The V call is TRBV7-3, the J call TRBJ2-3; 7 positions match TRBD2. CDR3 size: 16 residues. The V gene end was trimmed by 4 bases and the J gene end by 2 bases; junction bases not matched to a gene: 9. CDR1 is SGHTA, CDR2 FQGTGA, per germline. The CDR3 DNA sequence: TGTGCCAGCAGCTCAGGAAGAGCGGGGAACACAGATACGCAGTATTTT. Translating gives CASSSGRAGNTDTQYF.

The gene calls are TRBV7-9 and TRBJ2-1; the D is unclear. Trimming pared 2 bases from V and 5 bases from J, leaving 7 bases between. The V gene's germline CDR1 is SEHNR and CDR2 FQNEAQ (reference sequence). This CDR3 contains 13 residues. The CDR3 nucleotides are TGTGCCAGCAGCTTATCACAACACAATGAGCAGTTCTTC. Protein: CASSLSQHNEQFF.

This clonotype was seen at least ten times. V gene TRBV11-1 combines with J gene TRBJ2-1; the D is unclear. The length of the CDR3 is 13 residues. The V gene lost 4 bases and the J gene lost 5 bases, with 9 bases spanning the gap. Per the germline V gene, CDR1 is SGHAT and CDR2 is FQDESV (reference sequence). CDR3 DNA: TGTGCCAGCAGCTCTTGGGGAAACAATGAGCAGTTCTTC. Protein sequence: CASSSWGNNEQFF.

The chain links TRBV27 to TRBJ1-4; 9 bases are shared with TRBD1. The ends lost 5 bases at V and 4 bases at J; junction bases unmatched: 5. In germline, CDR1 is MNHEY, CDR2 SMNVEV (reference sequence). There are 15 residues in the CDR3. In nucleotides, the CDR3 is TGTGCCAGCAGTCAGCCGGGACAGGGTAATGAAAAACTGTTTTTT. This sequence encodes CASSQPGQGNEKLFF.

This clonotype was counted at least ten times. This rearrangement joins TRBV12-3 or TRBV12-4 to TRBJ1-3, with 7 bases identical to TRBD1. The CDR3 sequence is 15 residues long. The V gene end was trimmed by 5 bases and the J gene end by 3 bases; junction bases not matched to a gene: 7. The CDR3 DNA reads TGTGCCAGCAGTCAACCGACAGGGATTGGAAACACCATATATTTT. This codes for CASSQPTGIGNTIYF.

This clonotype occurred a few times. CDR3 sequence reads: CASSSYGGRNYNEQFF. In DNA, the CDR3 is TGTGCCAGCAGCAGTTACGGCGGGAGGAACTACAATGAGCAGTTCTTC. The chain carries TRBV6-1 and TRBJ2-1, with TRBD2 matching over 8 bases. The germline CDR1 and CDR2 sequences are MNHNS and SASEGT. V lost 6 bases and J lost 3; bases outside the gene matches: 10. The CDR3 is 16 amino acids.

The V call is TRBV20-1, the J call TRBJ1-2, with TRBD1 matching 8 bases. The CDR3 runs to 15 residues. The germline V gene encodes CDR1 DFQATT and CDR2 SNEGSKA (reference sequence). The CDR3: CRPRDRPLMNYGYTF. CDR3 nucleotide sequence: TGCAGACCCCGGGACAGGCCCTTAATGAACTATGGCTACACCTTC.

The J gene is TRBJ2-5, the V gene TRBV9, with D perhaps TRBD1 (6 bases). Trimming cost V 0 bases and J 2 bases, with 17 bases left between them. CDR3 length: 17 residues. CDR1 and CDR2 from the germline V gene are SGDLS and YYNGEE. The DNA for the CDR3 is TGTGCCAGCAGCGTAGGGAAAGGACAGTGGCAACAAGAGACCCAGTACTTC. It translates to CASSVGKGQWQQETQYF.

The CDR3 DNA reads TGTGCCAGCAGCTGGGAGGGGAGTGGCTACACCTTC. Translated: CASSWEGSGYTF. The chain links TRBV7-9 to TRBJ1-2; D might be TRBD1 (5 bases). CDR1 SEHNR and CDR2 FQNEAQ come from the germline V gene (reference sequence). V dropped 4 bases and J dropped 7 bases, with 10 bases sitting between them. The length of the CDR3 is 12 residues.

This clonotype showed up many times. The chain joins TRBV10-3 to TRBJ1-1, with a tentative D call TRBD1 (5 bases). Trimming shortened V by 9 bases and J by 5 bases, and 16 bases separated the two germline ends. The CDR3 is 13 residues long. The germline V gene has CDR1 ENHRY and CDR2 SYGVKD. The CDR3 region has the DNA TGTGCCATTGGAAAAGGGGTATATACTGAAGCTTTCTTT. Translated: CAIGKGVYTEAFF.

The chain joins TRBV5-1 to TRBJ2-1; 9 bases are shared with TRBD2. Germline V lookup: CDR1 SGHRS, CDR2 YFSETQ. Losses at the gene ends were 0 bases for V and 0 bases for J; bases not matched to a gene: 7. The CDR3 contains 18 residues. CDR3 coding DNA: TGCGCCAGCAGCTTGGCCGGTAGCGGGGGCCTCTCCTACAATGAGCAGTTCTTC. Its translation is CASSLAGSGGLSYNEQFF.

This clonotype turned up a few times. This chain joins TRBV6-2 or TRBV6-3 and TRBJ2-7; D is perhaps TRBD2 (6 bases). The CDR3 runs 16 residues. V was cut by 2 bases and J by 4 bases, with 18 bases left in between. CDR1 and CDR2 from the germline V gene are MNHEY and SVGEGT. The chain's CDR3 is CASSYPGEGLQYEQYF. In DNA form, the CDR3 reads TGTGCCAGCAGTTACCCGGGGGAAGGATTGCAGTACGAGCAGTACTTC.

The rearrangement uses TRBV7-3 and TRBJ2-3; 9 nucleotides line up with TRBD2. The CDR3 consists of 13 residues. Trimming removed 8 bases from V and 5 bases from J; junction bases left unmatched: 5. Germline CDR1 SGHTA, CDR2 FQGTGA. CDR3 region: CASGKLAGDTQYF. CDR3 nucleotide sequence: TGTGCCAGCGGGAAACTAGCGGGAGATACGCAGTATTTT.

This clonotype was seen more than once but under ten times. The chain couples TRBV5-1 to TRBJ2-2, with unresolved D. CDR3 length equals 16 residues. Trimming removed 0 bases from V and 2 bases from J, with 11 bases in between. Germline CDR1 and CDR2: SGHRS and YFSETQ. CDR3 protein: CASSLGTHTNTGELFF. The CDR3 region has the DNA TGCGCCAGCAGCTTGGGGACCCACACTAACACCGGGGAGCTGTTTTTT.

This clonotype appeared a few times. This chain uses TRBV5-1 with TRBJ2-1, with 9 bases that match TRBD2. Germline loops: CDR1 SGHRS, CDR2 YFSETQ. The CDR3 length is 16 residues. The trim removed 4 bases at V and 2 bases at J, leaving 7 bases unmatched. This CDR3 is CASSRSGSVAYNEQFF. CDR3 nucleotides: TGCGCCAGCAGCCGTAGCGGGAGTGTGGCCTACAATGAGCAGTTCTTC.

This clonotype was picked up a small number of times. The CDR3 region is CASSPQGTLPGGYTF. The CDR3 bases are TGTGCCAGCAGCCCACAGGGGACCCTCCCTGGGGGCTACACCTTC. The chain uses TRBV12-3 or TRBV12-4 and TRBJ1-2; TRBD1 matches at 7 bases. V trimming: 6 bases; J trimming: 8 bases; junction bases outside the gene matches: 15. This CDR3 region has 15 residues.